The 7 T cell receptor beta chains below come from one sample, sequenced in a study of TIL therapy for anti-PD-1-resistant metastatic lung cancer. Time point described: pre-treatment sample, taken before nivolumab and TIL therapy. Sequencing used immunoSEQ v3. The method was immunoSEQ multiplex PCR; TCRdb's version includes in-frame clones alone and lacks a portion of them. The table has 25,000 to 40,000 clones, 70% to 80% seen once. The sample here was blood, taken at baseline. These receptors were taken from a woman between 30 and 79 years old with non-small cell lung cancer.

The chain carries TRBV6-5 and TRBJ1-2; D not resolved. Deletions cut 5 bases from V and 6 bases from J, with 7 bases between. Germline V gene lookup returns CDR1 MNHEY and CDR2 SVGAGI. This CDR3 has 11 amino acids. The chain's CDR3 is CASSTDHGYTF. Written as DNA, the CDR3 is TGTGCCAGCAGTACAGACCATGGCTACACCTTC.

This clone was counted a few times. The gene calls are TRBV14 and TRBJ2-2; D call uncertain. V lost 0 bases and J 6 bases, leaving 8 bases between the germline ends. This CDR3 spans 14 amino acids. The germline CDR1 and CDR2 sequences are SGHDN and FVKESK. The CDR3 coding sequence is TGTGCCAGCAGCCAAGATGTGTTGGCCGGGGAGCTGTTTTTT. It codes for CASSQDVLAGELFF.

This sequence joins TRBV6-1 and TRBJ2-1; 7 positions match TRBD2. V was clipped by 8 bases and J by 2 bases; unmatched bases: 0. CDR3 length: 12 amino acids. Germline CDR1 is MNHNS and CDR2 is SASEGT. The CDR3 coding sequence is TGTGCCAGCGGGGGGGCCTACAATGAGCAGTTCTTC. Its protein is CASGGAYNEQFF.

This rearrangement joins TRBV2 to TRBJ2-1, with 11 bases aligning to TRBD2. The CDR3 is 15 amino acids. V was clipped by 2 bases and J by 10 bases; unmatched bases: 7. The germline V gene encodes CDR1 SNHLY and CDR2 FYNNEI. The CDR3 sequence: CASSEFRGLAGEQFF. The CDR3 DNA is TGTGCCAGCAGTGAATTCCGTGGACTAGCGGGCGAGCAGTTCTTC.

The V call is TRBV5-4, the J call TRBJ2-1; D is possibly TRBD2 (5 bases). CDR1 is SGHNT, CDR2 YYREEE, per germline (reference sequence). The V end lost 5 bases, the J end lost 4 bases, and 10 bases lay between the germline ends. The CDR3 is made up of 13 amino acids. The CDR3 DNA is TGTGCCAGCAGTCCGGACTTATACAATGAGCAGTTCTTC. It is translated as CASSPDLYNEQFF. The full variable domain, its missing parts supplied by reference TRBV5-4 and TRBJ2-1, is ETGVTQSPTHLIKTRGQQVTLRCSSQSGHNTVSWYQQALGQGPQFIFQYYREEENGRGNFPPRFSGLQFPNYSSELNVNALELDDSALYLCASSPDLYNEQFFGPGTRLTVL.

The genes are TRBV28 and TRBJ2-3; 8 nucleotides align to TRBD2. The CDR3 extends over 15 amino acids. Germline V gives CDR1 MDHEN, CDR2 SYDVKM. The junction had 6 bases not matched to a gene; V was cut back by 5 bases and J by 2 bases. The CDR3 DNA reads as TGTGCCAGCAGTGCAGCGGGAGAGTTCACAGATACGCAGTATTTT. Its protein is CASSAAGEFTDTQYF.

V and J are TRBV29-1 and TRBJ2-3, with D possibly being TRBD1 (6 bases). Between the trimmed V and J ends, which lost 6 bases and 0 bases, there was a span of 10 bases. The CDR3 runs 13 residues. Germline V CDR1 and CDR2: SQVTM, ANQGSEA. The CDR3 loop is CSVGHPSTDTQYF. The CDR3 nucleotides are TGCAGCGTGGGACACCCGAGCACAGATACGCAGTATTTT.